What follows are 22 T cell receptor beta chains derived from one specimen sequenced in a study of blood T cell repertoires in COVID-19. Using immunoSEQ multiplex PCR, the repertoire was profiled, and TCRdb retains in-frame clones only, with some absent. The repertoire has roughly 480,000 clones, approximately 89% of them found once; the top ten carry 0.7% to 1%. Sequenced: peripheral blood. These TCRs come from a man aged 18 to 30 with COVID-19, enrolled during active disease.

This clone was found once. This chain connects TRBV29-1 to TRBJ1-2; D remains ambiguous. Germline loops: CDR1 SQVTM, CDR2 ANQGSEA. This CDR3 is 15 amino acids long. Trimming took off 7 bases at V and 1 base at J, with 19 bases between the two ends. DNA of the CDR3: TGCAGCGCTGGCGGTACGACTGCATATAACTATGGCTACACCTTC. Translated, it gives CSAGGTTAYNYGYTF.

The chain carries TRBV24-1 and TRBJ2-7; the D is unclear. The ends were cut back, 3 bases at V and 7 bases at J, with 6 bases in the middle. This CDR3 is built from 11 residues. Germline loops: CDR1 KGHDR, CDR2 SFDVKD. CDR3 residues: CATSDGEEQYF. The CDR3 bases are TGTGCCACCAGTGATGGTGAGGAGCAGTACTTC.

The chain joins TRBV28 to TRBJ1-2, with 9 positions matching TRBD1. This CDR3 comprises 14 residues. Germline trimming cut 5 bases from V and 5 bases from J; bases unmatched to any gene: 6. Looked up from germline, CDR1 is MDHEN and CDR2 is SYDVKM. The CDR3 loop reads CASSGQGRPYGYTF. CDR3 in DNA: TGTGCCAGCAGTGGACAGGGGCGCCCTTATGGCTACACCTTC.

V usage is TRBV6-5 and J usage is TRBJ2-1; possible D gene TRBD2, 5 bases. From germline, CDR1 is MNHEY and CDR2 SVGAGI. V was cut by 6 bases and J by 8 bases, with 11 bases left in between. This CDR3 has 12 amino acids. The CDR3 loop reads CASRAPRDEQFF. The CDR3 coding sequence is TGTGCCAGCAGAGCTCCGCGGGATGAGCAGTTCTTC.

The chain has TRBV6-5 and TRBJ2-7, with D possibly matching TRBD1 (5 bases). The germline V gene has CDR1 MNHEY and CDR2 SVGAGI. CDR3 length: 14 amino acids. Trimming shortened V by 6 bases and J by 5 bases, and 17 bases separated the two germline ends. DNA for the CDR3: TGTGCCAGCAGGACCTCAGGGTTTGGCCACGAGCAGTACTTC. Amino acid sequence: CASRTSGFGHEQYF.

The table lists this clone with a count of one. The chain uses TRBV20-1 and TRBJ2-3, with D unresolved. The CDR3 contains 10 residues. CDR1 DFQATT and CDR2 SNEGSKA come from the germline V gene (reference sequence). The V end lost 6 bases, the J end lost 2 bases, and 3 bases lay between the germline ends. CDR3 in DNA: TGCAGTGCCAACACAGATACGCAGTATTTT. It specifies CSANTDTQYF.

This clone was seen once. The CDR3 DNA reads TGTGCCAGCAGCTTGGGCGGGGGGAACATGAACACTGAAGCTTTCTTT. It specifies CASSLGGGNMNTEAFF. V and J are TRBV5-4 and TRBJ1-1, with D perhaps matching TRBD1 (5 bases). From germline, CDR1 is SGHNT and CDR2 YYREEE (reference sequence). The CDR3 is 16 amino acids. The V end lost 0 bases, the J end lost 0 bases, and 12 bases lay between the germline ends.

This clone was detected a few times. This chain joins TRBV6-5 and TRBJ2-5; 9 bases are shared with TRBD1. The length of the CDR3 is 12 residues. Looked up from germline, CDR1 is MNHEY and CDR2 is SVGAGI. V dropped 10 bases and J dropped 5; count of bases not matched to a gene: 5. In nucleotides, the CDR3 is TGTGCCACTACCGGACAGGGGGAGACCCAGTACTTC. It codes for CATTGQGETQYF.

The J gene is TRBJ2-2, the V gene TRBV6-5; 11 bases match TRBD2. V shed 10 bases, J shed 2 bases, and the junction held 6 bases outside the gene matches. The CDR3 consists of 15 residues. CDR1 MNHEY and CDR2 SVGAGI come from the germline V gene. The CDR3 nucleotides are TGTGCCACCTCGGGGACTAGCGGTAACACCGGGGAGCTGTTTTTT. It codes for CATSGTSGNTGELFF.

The chain joins TRBV6-1 to TRBJ1-5; D not resolved. The CDR3 is 15 amino acids. The V end lost 0 bases, the J end lost 10 bases, and 16 bases lay between the germline ends. Germline-derived CDR1 and CDR2 are MNHNS and SASEGT. The CDR3 region has the DNA TGTGCCAGCAGTGAAGCGAGAGGAGGTCAATCACCCCAGCATTTT. Translated: CASSEARGGQSPQHF.

J is TRBJ1-1 and V is TRBV5-4, with D possibly being TRBD1 (6 bases). Germline CDR1 SGHNT, CDR2 YYREEE (reference sequence). V was trimmed by 2 bases and J by 3 bases, leaving 11 bases between them. The CDR3 is 14 residues long. CDR3 amino acids: CASSFAQGYTEAFF. CDR3 nucleotides: TGTGCCAGCAGCTTTGCCCAGGGGTACACTGAAGCTTTCTTT.

CDR3 nucleotides: TGTGCCAGCAGTGAAGCTGAGGTTTATAATTCACCCCTCCACTTT. Its translation: CASSEAEVYNSPLHF. The chain couples TRBV6-1 to TRBJ1-6; D not resolved. Germline CDR1 reads MNHNS; CDR2 reads SASEGT. The CDR3 contains 15 residues. The V gene lost 0 bases and the J gene lost 4 bases, with 7 bases spanning the gap.

This clone appeared once. The chain employs TRBV4-1 and TRBJ2-2; TRBD2 agrees at 10 bases. The CDR3 is made up of 18 amino acids. Germline V CDR1 and CDR2: MGHRA, YSYEKL. Unmatched junction bases numbered 11, after V lost 2 bases and J lost 5 bases. CDR3: CASSQKIAGGGDTGELFF. The DNA for the CDR3 is TGCGCCAGCAGCCAAAAGATAGCGGGAGGAGGAGATACCGGGGAGCTGTTTTTT.

The gene calls are TRBV30 and TRBJ1-5; no firm D call. This CDR3 has 11 amino acids. Trimming shortened V by 5 bases and J by 7 bases, and 9 bases separated the two germline ends. The germline V gene has CDR1 GTSNPN and CDR2 SVGIG (reference sequence). The CDR3 sequence: CAWGLRQPQHF. In DNA form, the CDR3 reads TGTGCCTGGGGGTTGAGGCAGCCCCAGCATTTT.

The chain couples TRBV6-2 or TRBV6-3 to TRBJ2-1; the D gene is possibly TRBD1 (6 bases). Germline V gives CDR1 MNHEY, CDR2 SVGEGT. The CDR3 is made up of 15 amino acids. Trimming cost V 2 bases and J 3 bases, with 11 bases left between them. This CDR3 is CASSYHSDSYNEQFF. The CDR3 region has the DNA TGTGCCAGCAGTTACCACTCGGACAGCTACAATGAGCAGTTCTTC.

This chain connects TRBV6-5 to TRBJ1-5; D ambiguous. The V end was cut by 6 bases, the J end by 2 bases, with 5 bases between. There are 12 residues in the CDR3. CDR1 is MNHEY and CDR2 is SVGAGI in the germline V gene. The CDR3 sequence: CASRSGNQPQHF. In nucleotides, the CDR3 is TGTGCCAGCAGGTCGGGCAATCAGCCCCAGCATTTT.

The chain employs TRBV11-2 and TRBJ2-7; the match to TRBD2 covers 10 bases. Looked up from germline, CDR1 is SGHAT and CDR2 is FQNNGV. V was pared by 7 bases and J by 4 bases, with 13 bases of the junction left unmatched. The CDR3 consists of 16 residues. CDR3 residues: CASIKTTQAGGYEQYF. CDR3 bases: TGTGCCAGCATCAAAACTACACAAGCGGGAGGGTACGAGCAGTACTTC.

The rearrangement joins TRBV3-1 (or the pseudogene TRBV3-2) to TRBJ2-3, with 7 bases fitting TRBD1. There are 16 residues in the CDR3. Germline lookup yields CDR1 LGHDT and CDR2 YNNKEL (reference sequence). Trimming removed 6 bases from V and 1 base from J; junction bases left unmatched: 10. The CDR3 here is CASSNRTGRGTDTQYF. For the CDR3, the DNA is TGTGCCAGCAGTAATAGGACAGGTAGGGGCACAGATACGCAGTATTTT.

This chain links TRBV2 with TRBJ1-5; D ambiguous. CDR3 length: 12 amino acids. CDR1 is SNHLY, CDR2 FYNNEI, per germline. V gave up 1 base and J gave up 10 bases, with 8 bases separating them. CDR3 amino acids: CASSEEQFPQHF. For the CDR3, the DNA is TGTGCCAGCAGTGAAGAACAGTTCCCCCAGCATTTT.

A remark on this clone: This same CDR3 is encoded by further DNA sequences in the sample. The chain recombines TRBV27 with TRBJ1-2; D remains ambiguous. The germline gives CDR1 MNHEY, CDR2 SMNVEV (reference sequence). V lost 2 bases and J 1 base, leaving 5 bases between the germline ends. The CDR3 loop spans 13 amino acids. CDR3 sequence reads: CASSLTNNYGYTF. The CDR3 DNA follows: TGTGCCAGCAGTTTAACTAATAACTATGGCTACACCTTC.

CDR3 in amino acids: CATNGGPWDTQYF. The CDR3 nucleotides are TGTGCCACAAACGGCGGGCCATGGGATACGCAGTATTTT. The chain couples TRBV24-1 to TRBJ2-3, with a tentative D call TRBD2 (5 bases). Trimming took 10 bases from V and 6 from J, leaving 16 bases between them. The germline gives CDR1 KGHDR, CDR2 SFDVKD. The CDR3 sequence is 13 residues long.

This clone was found once. The CDR3 region is CASGAGLAGGPETGELFF. The CDR3 nucleotides are TGTGCTAGTGGTGCTGGACTAGCGGGAGGGCCAGAAACCGGGGAGCTGTTTTTT. The chain employs TRBV12-5 and TRBJ2-2; TRBD2 matches 15 bases. Germline V gene data show CDR1 as LGHNT and CDR2 as FRNRAP. The CDR3 consists of 18 residues. The V and J ends lost 5 bases and 5 bases, in that order; junction bases with no gene match: 9.